The subject of this entry is one T cell receptor beta chain. Following RNA extraction, reverse transcription yielded cDNA that acted as the sequencing template. Generated by immunoSEQ multiplex PCR, the TCRdb table keeps only in-frame clones and is missing some. This sample has roughly 110,000 clones, with 80% to 85% found just once. The data were obtained in a study of CD8+ T cells in alopecia areata. The sample's treatment: oral pan-JAK inhibitor, 5-10 mg twice daily. J was trimmed by 7 bases and V by 3 bases; bases with no gene match: 8. The CDR3 is 15 residues long. Germline CDR1 and CDR2: SGHAT and FQNNGV.

Source: CD8+ T cells sorted from blood, taken at week 24, from a patient treated with tofacitinib. This clonotype originated in a human donor with alopecia areata. The chain has TRBV11-2 and TRBJ2-1; 8 bases map to TRBD1. The CDR3 sequence: CASSFQGAVGNEQFF. The CDR3 coding sequence is TGTGCCAGCAGCTTCCAGGGGGCTGTTGGGAATGAGCAGTTCTTC. Combining the CDR3 with reference TRBV11-2 and TRBJ2-1 gives the whole variable domain EAGVAQSPRYKIIEKRQSVAFWCNPISGHATLYWYQQILGQGPKLLIQFQNNGVVDDSQLPKDRFSAERLKGVDSTLKIQPAKLEDSAVYLCASSFQGAVGNEQFFGPGTRLTVL.